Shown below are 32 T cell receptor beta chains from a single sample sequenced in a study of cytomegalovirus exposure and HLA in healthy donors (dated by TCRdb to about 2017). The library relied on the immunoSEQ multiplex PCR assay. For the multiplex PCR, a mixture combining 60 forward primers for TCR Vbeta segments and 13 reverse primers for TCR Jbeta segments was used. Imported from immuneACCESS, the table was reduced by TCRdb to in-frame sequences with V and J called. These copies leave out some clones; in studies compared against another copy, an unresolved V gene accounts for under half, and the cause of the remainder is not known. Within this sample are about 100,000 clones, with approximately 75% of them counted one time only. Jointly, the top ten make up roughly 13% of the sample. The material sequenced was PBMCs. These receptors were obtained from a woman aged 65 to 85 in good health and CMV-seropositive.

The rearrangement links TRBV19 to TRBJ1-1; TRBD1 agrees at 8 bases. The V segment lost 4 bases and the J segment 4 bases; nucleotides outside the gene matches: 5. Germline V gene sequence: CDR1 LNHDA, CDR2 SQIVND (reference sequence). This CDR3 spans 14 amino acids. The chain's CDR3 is CASSTQGARTEAFF. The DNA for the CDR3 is TGTGCCAGTAGTACCCAGGGGGCGCGCACTGAAGCTTTCTTT.

CDR3 region: CASSGAGSLKPTGELFF. CDR3 coding DNA: TGTGCCAGCAGTGGCGCGGGCAGTCTAAAACCCACCGGGGAGCTGTTTTTT. The rearrangement joins TRBV2 to TRBJ2-2; the D gene is possibly TRBD2 (5 bases). This CDR3 region has 17 residues. Germline-derived CDR1 and CDR2 are SNHLY and FYNNEI. V lost 4 bases to trimming and J lost 4 bases, with 19 bases between them.

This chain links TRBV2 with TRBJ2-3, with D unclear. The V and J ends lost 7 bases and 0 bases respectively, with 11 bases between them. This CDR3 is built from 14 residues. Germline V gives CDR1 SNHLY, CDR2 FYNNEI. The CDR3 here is CASTRVVSTDTQYF. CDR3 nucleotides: TGTGCCAGCACTCGCGTCGTTAGCACAGATACGCAGTATTTT.

The CDR3 loop is CASSLTGLSYEQYF. The CDR3 DNA is TGTGCCAGCAGCTTAACCGGACTCTCCTACGAGCAGTACTTC. This chain links TRBV7-3 with TRBJ2-7, with a possible D match to TRBD2 (5 bases). Trimming took 0 bases from V and 0 from J, leaving 6 bases between them. Germline loops: CDR1 SGHTA, CDR2 FQGTGA. CDR3 size: 14 residues.

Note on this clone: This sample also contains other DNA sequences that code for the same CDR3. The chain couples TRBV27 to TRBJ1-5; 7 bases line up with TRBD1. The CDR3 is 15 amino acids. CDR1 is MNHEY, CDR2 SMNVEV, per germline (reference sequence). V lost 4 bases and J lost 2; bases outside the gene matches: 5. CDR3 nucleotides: TGTGCCAGCAGTTCACAGGGGTTAGGCAATCAGCCCCAGCATTTT. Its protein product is CASSSQGLGNQPQHF.

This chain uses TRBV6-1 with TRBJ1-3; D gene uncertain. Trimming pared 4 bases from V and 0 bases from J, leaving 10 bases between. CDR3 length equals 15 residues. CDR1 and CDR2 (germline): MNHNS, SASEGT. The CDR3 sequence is CASSATFNSGNTIYF. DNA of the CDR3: TGTGCCAGCAGTGCGACATTCAACTCTGGAAACACCATATATTTT.

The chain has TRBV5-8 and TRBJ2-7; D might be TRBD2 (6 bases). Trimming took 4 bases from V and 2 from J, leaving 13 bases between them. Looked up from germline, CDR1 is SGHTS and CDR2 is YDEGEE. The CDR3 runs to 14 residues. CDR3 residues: CASSQLAGTYEQYF. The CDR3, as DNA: TGTGCCAGCAGCCAACTAGCTGGGACCTACGAGCAGTACTTC.

The chain's CDR3 is CASSLRQENTEAFF. The CDR3 bases are TGTGCCAGCTCGCTTAGACAGGAGAACACTGAAGCTTTCTTT. The chain combines TRBV18 with TRBJ1-1; tentatively, D is TRBD1 (6 bases). The CDR3 is 14 amino acids. Trimming stripped 6 bases from V and 1 base from J, with 12 bases between. The germline V gene encodes CDR1 KGHSH and CDR2 LQKENI.

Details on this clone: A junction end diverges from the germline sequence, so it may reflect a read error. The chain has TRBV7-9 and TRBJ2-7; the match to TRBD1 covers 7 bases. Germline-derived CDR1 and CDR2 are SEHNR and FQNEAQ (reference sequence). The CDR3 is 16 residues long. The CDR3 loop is CSSSLVFGDSSYEQYF. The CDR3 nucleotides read TGTTCCAGCAGCTTAGTCTTCGGGGACAGTTCCTACGAGCAGTACTTC.

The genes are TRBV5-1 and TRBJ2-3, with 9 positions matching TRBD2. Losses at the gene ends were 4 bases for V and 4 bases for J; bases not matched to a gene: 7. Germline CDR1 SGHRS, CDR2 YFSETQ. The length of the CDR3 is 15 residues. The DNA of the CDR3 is TGCGCCAGCAGCCAAAGCGGGGGGAGACCAGATACGCAGTATTTT. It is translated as CASSQSGGRPDTQYF.

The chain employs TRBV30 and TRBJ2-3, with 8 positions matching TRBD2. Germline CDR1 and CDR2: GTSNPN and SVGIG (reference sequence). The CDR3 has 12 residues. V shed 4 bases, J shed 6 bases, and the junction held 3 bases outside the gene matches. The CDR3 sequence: CAWTRGGDTQYF. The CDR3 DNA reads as TGTGCCTGGACCCGGGGGGGGGATACGCAGTATTTT.

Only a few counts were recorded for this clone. The chain's CDR3 is CASSPRTPSDTQYF. CDR3 nucleotide sequence: TGTGCCAGCAGCCCCCGGACTCCCTCCGATACGCAGTATTTT. The chain uses TRBV11-2 and TRBJ2-3, with TRBD2 as a possible D gene (5 bases). V lost 5 bases and J 6 bases, leaving 15 bases between the germline ends. The V gene's germline CDR1 is SGHAT and CDR2 FQNNGV. The CDR3 covers 14 residues.

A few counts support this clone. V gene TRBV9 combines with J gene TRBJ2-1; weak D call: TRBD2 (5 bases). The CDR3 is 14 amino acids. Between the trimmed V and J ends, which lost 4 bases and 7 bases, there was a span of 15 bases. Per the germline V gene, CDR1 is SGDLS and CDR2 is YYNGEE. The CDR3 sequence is CASSKGATGNEQFF. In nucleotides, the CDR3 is TGTGCCAGCAGCAAAGGCGCCACGGGGAATGAGCAGTTCTTC.

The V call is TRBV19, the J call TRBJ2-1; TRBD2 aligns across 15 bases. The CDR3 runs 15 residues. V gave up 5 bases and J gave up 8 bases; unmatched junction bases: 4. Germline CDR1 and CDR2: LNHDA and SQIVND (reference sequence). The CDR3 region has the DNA TGTGCCAGTAGTCCTCGGACTAGCGGGAGGGATGAGCAGTTCTTC. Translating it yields CASSPRTSGRDEQFF. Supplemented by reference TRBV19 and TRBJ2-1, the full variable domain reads DGGITQSPKYLFRKEGQNVTLSCEQNLNHDAMYWYRQDPGQGLRLIYYSQIVNDFQKGDIAEGYSVSREKKESFPLTVTSAQKNPTAFYLCASSPRTSGRDEQFFGPGTRLTVL.

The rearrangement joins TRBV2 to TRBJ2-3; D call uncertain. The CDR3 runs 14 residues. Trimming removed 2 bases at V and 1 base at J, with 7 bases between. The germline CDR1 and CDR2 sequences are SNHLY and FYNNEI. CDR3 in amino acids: CASSESKRTDTQYF. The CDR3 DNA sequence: TGTGCCAGCAGTGAAAGCAAACGCACAGATACGCAGTATTTT.

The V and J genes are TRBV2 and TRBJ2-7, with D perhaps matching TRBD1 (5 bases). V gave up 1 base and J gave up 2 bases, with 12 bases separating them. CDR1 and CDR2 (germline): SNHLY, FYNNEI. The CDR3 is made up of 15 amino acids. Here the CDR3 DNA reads TGTGCCAGCAGTGAAGGGCCAGGGTTCACCTACGAGCAGTACTTC. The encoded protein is CASSEGPGFTYEQYF. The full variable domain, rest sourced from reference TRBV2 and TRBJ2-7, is EPEVTQTPSHQVTQMGQEVILRCVPISNHLYFYWYRQILGQKVEFLVSFYNNEISEKSEIFDDQFSVERPDGSNFTLKIRSTKLEDSAMYFCASSEGPGFTYEQYFGPGTRLTVT.

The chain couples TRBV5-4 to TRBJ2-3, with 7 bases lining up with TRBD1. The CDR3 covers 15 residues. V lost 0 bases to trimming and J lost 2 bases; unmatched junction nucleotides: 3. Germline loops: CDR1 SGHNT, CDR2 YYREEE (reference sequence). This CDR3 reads CASSLGGQLTDTQYF. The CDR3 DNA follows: TGTGCCAGCAGCTTGGGGGGACAGCTCACAGATACGCAGTATTTT.

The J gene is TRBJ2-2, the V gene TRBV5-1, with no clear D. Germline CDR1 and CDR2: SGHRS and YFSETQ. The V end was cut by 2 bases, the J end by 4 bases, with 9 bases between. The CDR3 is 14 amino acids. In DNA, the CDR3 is TGCGCCAGCAGCTTTTCTATCCCCACCGGGGAGCTGTTTTTT. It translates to CASSFSIPTGELFF.

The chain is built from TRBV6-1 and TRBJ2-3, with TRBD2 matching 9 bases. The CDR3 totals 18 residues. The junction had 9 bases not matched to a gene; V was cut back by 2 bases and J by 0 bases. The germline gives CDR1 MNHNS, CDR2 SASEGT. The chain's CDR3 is CASSELGSGRASTDTQYF. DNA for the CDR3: TGTGCCAGCAGTGAATTGGGTAGCGGGAGAGCTAGCACAGATACGCAGTATTTT.

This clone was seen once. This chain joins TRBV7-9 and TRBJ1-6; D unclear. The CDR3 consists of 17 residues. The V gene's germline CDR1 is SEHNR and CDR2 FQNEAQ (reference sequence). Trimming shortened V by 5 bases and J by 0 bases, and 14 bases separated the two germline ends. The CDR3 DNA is TGTGCCAGCAGCAGAGAGGGCACAAGCTCCTATAATTCACCCCTCCACTTT. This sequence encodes CASSREGTSSYNSPLHF.

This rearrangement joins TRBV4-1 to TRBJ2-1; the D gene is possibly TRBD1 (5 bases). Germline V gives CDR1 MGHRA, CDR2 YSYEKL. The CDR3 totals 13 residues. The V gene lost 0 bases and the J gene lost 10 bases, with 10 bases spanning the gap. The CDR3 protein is CASSQERGPEQFF. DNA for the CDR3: TGCGCCAGCAGCCAAGAAAGGGGCCCCGAGCAGTTCTTC.

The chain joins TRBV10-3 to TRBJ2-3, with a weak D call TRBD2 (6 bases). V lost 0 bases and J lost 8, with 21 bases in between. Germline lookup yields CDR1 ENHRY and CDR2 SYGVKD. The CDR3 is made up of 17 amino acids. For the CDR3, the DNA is TGTGCCATCAGTGAGTCGGGCCGAATAGAAAGGGGAGGTACGCAGTATTTT. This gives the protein CAISESGRIERGGTQYF.

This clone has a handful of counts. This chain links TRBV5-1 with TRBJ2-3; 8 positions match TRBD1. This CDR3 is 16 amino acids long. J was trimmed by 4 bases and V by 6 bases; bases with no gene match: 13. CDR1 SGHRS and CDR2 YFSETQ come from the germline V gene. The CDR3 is CASTPAGQGGADTQYF. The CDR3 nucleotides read TGCGCCAGCACCCCAGCAGGACAGGGCGGAGCAGATACGCAGTATTTT.

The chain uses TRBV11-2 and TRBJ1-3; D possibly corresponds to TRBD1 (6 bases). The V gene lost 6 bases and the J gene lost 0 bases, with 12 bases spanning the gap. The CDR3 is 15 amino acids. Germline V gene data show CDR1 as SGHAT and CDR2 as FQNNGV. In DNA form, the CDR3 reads TGTGCCAGCAGATCAATCAGGGGCTCTGGAAACACCATATATTTT. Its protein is CASRSIRGSGNTIYF.

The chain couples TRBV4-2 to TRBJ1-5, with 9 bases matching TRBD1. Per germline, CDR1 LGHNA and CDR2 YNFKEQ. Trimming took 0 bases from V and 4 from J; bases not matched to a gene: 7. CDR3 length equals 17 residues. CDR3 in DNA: TGTGCCAGCAGCCAAGAACTCGGGACAGGGCAGAATCAGCCCCAGCATTTT. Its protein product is CASSQELGTGQNQPQHF.

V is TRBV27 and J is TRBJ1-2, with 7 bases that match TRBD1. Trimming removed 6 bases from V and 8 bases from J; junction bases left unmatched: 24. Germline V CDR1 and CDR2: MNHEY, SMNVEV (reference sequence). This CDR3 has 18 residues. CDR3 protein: CASSQLGTELGTGRGYTF. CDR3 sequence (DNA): TGTGCCAGCAGCCAACTCGGGACAGAGCTTGGGACGGGGAGAGGCTACACCTTC.

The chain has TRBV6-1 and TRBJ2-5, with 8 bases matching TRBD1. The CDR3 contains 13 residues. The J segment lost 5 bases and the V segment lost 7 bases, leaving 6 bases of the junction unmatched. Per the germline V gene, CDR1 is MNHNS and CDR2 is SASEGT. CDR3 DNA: TGTGCCAGCAACAGGGGGTGGGTTGAGACCCAGTACTTC. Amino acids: CASNRGWVETQYF.

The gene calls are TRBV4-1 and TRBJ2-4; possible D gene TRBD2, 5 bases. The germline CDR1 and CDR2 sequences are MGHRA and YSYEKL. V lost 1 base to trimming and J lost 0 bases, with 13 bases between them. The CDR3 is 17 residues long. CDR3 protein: CASSQVGTGIAKNIQYF. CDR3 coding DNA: TGCGCCAGCAGCCAAGTGGGAACCGGGATAGCCAAAAACATTCAGTACTTC.

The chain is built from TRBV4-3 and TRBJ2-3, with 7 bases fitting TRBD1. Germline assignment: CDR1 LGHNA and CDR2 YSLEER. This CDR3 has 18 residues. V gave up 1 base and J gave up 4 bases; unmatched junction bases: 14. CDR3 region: CASSQGPHLQGWADTQYF. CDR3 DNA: TGCGCCAGCAGCCAAGGCCCTCATCTACAGGGGTGGGCAGATACGCAGTATTTT.

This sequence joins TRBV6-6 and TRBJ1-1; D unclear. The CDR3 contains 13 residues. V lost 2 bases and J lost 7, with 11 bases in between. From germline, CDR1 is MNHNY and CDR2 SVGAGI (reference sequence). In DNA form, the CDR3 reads TGTGCCAGCAGTTACCGAGAAACCGATGAAGCTTTCTTT. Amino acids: CASSYRETDEAFF.

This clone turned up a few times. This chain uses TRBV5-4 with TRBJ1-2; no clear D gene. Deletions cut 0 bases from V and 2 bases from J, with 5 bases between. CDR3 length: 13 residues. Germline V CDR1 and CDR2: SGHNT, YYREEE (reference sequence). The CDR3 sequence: CASSLAGNYGYTF. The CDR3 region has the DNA TGTGCCAGCAGCTTGGCGGGGAACTATGGCTACACCTTC.

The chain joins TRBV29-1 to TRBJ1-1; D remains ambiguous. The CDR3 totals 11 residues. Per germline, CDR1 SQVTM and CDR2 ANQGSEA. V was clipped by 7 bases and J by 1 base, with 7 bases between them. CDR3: CSGTSNTEAFF. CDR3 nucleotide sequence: TGCAGCGGCACTTCGAACACTGAAGCTTTCTTT.